This T cell receptor (beta chain) was captured by sequencing in a study of shared clonotypes between healthy human individuals. Points from the study as a whole: Tissue TCR repertoires likely differ from these blood-only repertoires.

With regard to this clone: Its antigen is unknown.

Produced via immunoSEQ multiplex PCR; TCRdb's table is partial and in-frame only. Of some 980,000 clones in the sample, about 80% are singletons; the top ten hold roughly 1.5%. Germline CDR1 and CDR2: MNHNS and SASEGT. There are 14 residues in the CDR3. The germline V and J ends were trimmed by 4 bases and 2 bases, with 8 bases remaining between them. The chain recombines TRBV6-1 with TRBJ1-4; TRBD1 is a possible D gene (5 bases). The sequencing input was memory CD4+ T cells sorted from blood. Subset here: CD45RA-negative fraction. The origin of this receptor is a man younger than 30 in good health. The CDR3 spells CASSAQDTNEKLFF. CDR3 coding DNA: TGTGCCAGCAGTGCACAGGACACTAATGAAAAACTGTTTTTT.